Following are 24 T cell receptor beta chains from one sample sequenced in a study of blood T cells in healthy people across ages. Primers used in a second PCR of roughly 7 to 12 cycles were a sample-barcoded 5' primer and a J-beta primer mix. Via MiXCR, TCRdb re-called the 5' RACE reads, giving one row per CDR3 protein. The repertoire holds about 650,000 distinct CDR3 sequences, with approximately 30% as singletons. Sequencing was done on a sample of blood. The source of these receptors is a woman of 80 years or more in good health.

This clonotype was seen repeatedly, ten times or more. V gene TRBV20-1 combines with J gene TRBJ2-3; D not resolved. This CDR3 is 15 amino acids long. Germline loops: CDR1 DFQATT, CDR2 SNEGSKA (reference sequence). In DNA, the CDR3 is TGCAGCACACGTGGGCGCACGAGATCGGCAGATACGCAGTATTTT. Translating it yields CSTRGRTRSADTQYF.

This clonotype was seen repeatedly, ten times or more. This chain uses TRBV6-5 with TRBJ2-5, with TRBD2 identical over 13 bases. CDR3 length equals 17 residues. Unmatched junction bases numbered 7, after V lost 0 bases and J lost 6 bases. Germline V gene lookup returns CDR1 MNHEY and CDR2 SVGAGI. CDR3: CASSYSGLAGAPQTQYF. The CDR3 nucleotides are TGTGCCAGCAGTTACTCAGGACTAGCGGGGGCCCCGCAGACCCAGTACTTC.

This clonotype was recorded a few times. The genes are TRBV10-3 and TRBJ2-7; 7 bases align to TRBD1. The ends lost 5 bases at V and 7 bases at J; junction bases unmatched: 11. Germline V gene sequence: CDR1 ENHRY, CDR2 SYGVKD. The CDR3 loop spans 14 amino acids. Here the CDR3 DNA reads TGTGCCATCAGTCCGGGACAGAATTACGATGAGCAGTACTTC. Its protein product is CAISPGQNYDEQYF.

A remark on this clonotype: A much larger clone is a single base away; this may be a read error. This rearrangement joins TRBV6-1 to TRBJ1-1; D uncertain. Germline CDR1 is MNHNS and CDR2 is SASEGT. This CDR3 contains 13 residues. The CDR3 is CGSSATRNTEAFF. As DNA, the CDR3 is TGTGGCAGCAGTGCTACTAGGAACACTGAAGCTTTCTTT.

At least ten counts were recorded for this clonotype. The chain employs TRBV4-1 and TRBJ2-1; tentative D call: TRBD1 (7 bases). V was cut by 2 bases and J by 15 bases, with 29 bases left in between. The V gene's germline CDR1 is MGHRA and CDR2 YSYEKL. This CDR3 has 17 amino acids. The CDR3: CASSQTPGQLTRTEGFF. In DNA form, the CDR3 reads TGCGCCAGCAGCCAAACTCCGGGACAGTTAACCCGGACGGAGGGGTTCTTC.

With regard to this clonotype: This may come from a read error, since a much larger clone is one base off. J is TRBJ2-7 and V is TRBV6-5; possibly TRBD2 for D (6 bases). Deletions cut 0 bases from V and 7 bases from J, with 25 bases between. Germline V gene lookup returns CDR1 MNHEY and CDR2 SVGAGI. The CDR3 is 18 residues long. For the CDR3, the DNA is TGTGCCAGCAGTTACTCGGGGGTAGCGGCTAACTTTTACAATGAGCAGTACTTC. Amino acids: CASSYSGVAANFYNEQYF.

V and J are TRBV5-6 and TRBJ2-3, with a tentative D call TRBD1 (6 bases). CDR3 length equals 15 residues. Germline-derived CDR1 and CDR2 are SGHDT and YYEEEE. V shed 5 bases and J shed 2 bases, with 15 bases lying between them. This chain's CDR3 is CASRNRVGNTDTQYF. In DNA, the CDR3 is TGTGCCAGCAGGAACAGGGTCGGGAACACAGATACGCAGTATTTT.

This clonotype appeared a single time. Given a much more abundant clone one base away, this may be a read error. This chain connects TRBV30 to TRBJ2-5; 7 bases align to TRBD1. The J call may be in error: the DNA end matches TRBJ2-1 better. The germline gives CDR1 GTSNPN, CDR2 SVGIG (reference sequence). This CDR3 region has 14 residues. Written as DNA, the CDR3 is TGTGCCTGGAGTGTATTGGGACAGCAAGAGACCCAGTTCTTC. This encodes CAWSVLGQQETQFF.

The chain carries TRBV11-2 and TRBJ1-2; no clear D gene. The V and J ends lost 6 bases and 3 bases respectively, with 20 bases between them. CDR1 SGHAT and CDR2 FQNNGV come from the germline V gene. The CDR3 loop spans 16 amino acids. Here the CDR3 reads CASRETAARADYGYTF. As DNA, the CDR3 is TGTGCCAGCAGAGAAACAGCCGCTCGAGCTGACTATGGCTACACCTTC.

This clonotype was found many times. This rearrangement joins TRBV4-2 to TRBJ2-7, with TRBD2 matching 10 bases. With V trimmed by 0 bases and J by 3 bases, 5 bases remained unmatched. The CDR3 is made up of 16 amino acids. Per germline, CDR1 LGHNA and CDR2 YNFKEQ. For the CDR3, the DNA is TGTGCCAGCAGCCAAGATTTCACTAGCGGGGACTACGAGCAGTACTTC. It translates to CASSQDFTSGDYEQYF.

This clonotype occurred many times. V is TRBV6-2 or TRBV6-3 and J is TRBJ2-5; D unresolved. Germline assignment: CDR1 MNHEY and CDR2 SVGEGT. Trimming took off 5 bases at V and 3 bases at J, with 4 bases between the two ends. This CDR3 comprises 11 residues. Here the CDR3 reads CASSMKETQYF. CDR3 nucleotide sequence: TGTGCCAGCAGTATGAAAGAGACCCAGTACTTC.

This clonotype was seen many times. CDR3 region: CSAGTGRGHQPQHF. For the CDR3, the DNA is TGCAGTGCTGGGACAGGGAGGGGGCATCAGCCCCAGCATTTT. The chain employs TRBV20-1 and TRBJ1-5; 9 bases fit TRBD1. From germline, CDR1 is DFQATT and CDR2 SNEGSKA (reference sequence). CDR3 length equals 14 residues. J was trimmed by 5 bases and V by 5 bases; bases with no gene match: 7.

This clonotype was counted a few times. The rearrangement links TRBV16 to TRBJ1-4; D possibly corresponds to TRBD1 (5 bases). Trimming took off 6 bases at V and 0 bases at J, with 11 bases between the two ends. The CDR3 totals 15 residues. CDR1 and CDR2 from the germline V gene are KGHSY and FQNENV. This chain's CDR3 is CASRPGRATNEKLFF. CDR3 nucleotides: TGTGCCAGCAGGCCCGGCAGGGCAACTAATGAAAAACTGTTTTTT.

With regard to this clonotype: A much larger clone lies a single base off, so this may be a read error. The V gene is TRBV6-1, the J gene TRBJ1-6; TRBD1 might be the D (6 bases). V was shortened by 1 base and J by 13 bases, with 11 bases between the two germline ends. Germline-derived CDR1 and CDR2 are MNHNS and SASEGT. The CDR3 runs 13 residues. The CDR3 DNA follows: TGTGCCAGCAGTGAAGAGGGGGAAGGGCCCCTCCACTTT. Its translation is CASSEEGEGPLHF.

The chain employs TRBV5-1 and TRBJ1-2, with no clear D. Deletions cut 0 bases from V and 6 bases from J, with 12 bases between. This CDR3 is 14 amino acids long. CDR1 and CDR2 (germline): SGHRS, YFSETQ. CDR3: CASSLGAGSDGYTF. In nucleotides, the CDR3 is TGCGCCAGCAGCTTGGGGGCAGGCTCGGATGGCTACACCTTC.

This chain connects TRBV10-2 to TRBJ2-7; 7 positions match TRBD2. The V gene end was trimmed by 0 bases and the J gene end by 2 bases; junction bases not matched to a gene: 13. The CDR3 is 18 amino acids. The V gene's germline CDR1 is WSHSY and CDR2 SAAADI. The CDR3 is CASSESRILAPRTYEQYF. In nucleotides, the CDR3 is TGCGCCAGCAGTGAGTCGCGGATACTAGCGCCAAGGACCTACGAGCAGTACTTC.

The table lists this clonotype with many counts. This sequence joins TRBV13 and TRBJ2-5, with D possibly being TRBD1 (8 bases). The CDR3 is 15 amino acids. The V end lost 5 bases, the J end lost 3 bases, and 16 bases lay between the germline ends. Germline CDR1 PRHDT, CDR2 FYEKMQ (reference sequence). This chain's CDR3 is CASSRNTGGEETQYF. The CDR3 nucleotides read TGTGCCAGCAGCCGAAATACAGGGGGGGAAGAGACCCAGTACTTC.

About this clonotype itself: Possible read error: a much larger clone is one base away. The gene calls are TRBV20-1 and TRBJ1-2; 8 bases fit TRBD1. The CDR3 has 12 residues. CDR1 is DFQATT and CDR2 is SNEGSKA in the germline V gene (reference sequence). The chain's CDR3 is CGAVGQGYGYTF. The CDR3 DNA is TGCGGTGCTGTTGGACAGGGCTATGGCTACACCTTC.

This clonotype has only a few counts. A much larger clone differs from this one at a single base, so this may be a read error. This chain links TRBV6-1 with TRBJ2-1; TRBD2 aligns across 8 bases. The V and J ends lost 2 bases and 2 bases, in that order; junction bases with no gene match: 11. Germline CDR1 is MNHNS and CDR2 is SASEGT. The CDR3 runs to 18 residues. CDR3 protein: CASSETVSGDPPYNEQFF. Here the CDR3 DNA reads TGTGCCAGCAGTGAAACCGTTAGCGGGGACCCCCCCTACAATGAGCAGTTCTTC.

Many counts were recorded for this clonotype. The chain couples TRBV7-2 to TRBJ1-1; D unclear. Germline values: CDR1 SGHTA, CDR2 FQGNSA. V was shortened by 4 bases and J by 1 base, with 7 bases between the two germline ends. The CDR3 runs to 13 residues. DNA of the CDR3: TGTGCCAGCAGCTCCCGACAGAACACTGAAGCTTTCTTT. This codes for CASSSRQNTEAFF. Variable domain in full (rest from reference TRBV7-2 and TRBJ1-1): GAGVSQSPSNKVTEKGKDVELRCDPISGHTALYWYRQSLGQGLEFLIYFQGNSAPDKSGLPSDRFSAERTGGSVSTLTIQRTQQEDSAVYLCASSSRQNTEAFFGQGTRLTVV.

This clonotype was detected many times. The chain employs TRBV20-1 and TRBJ2-7; TRBD1 might be the D (6 bases). The CDR3 length is 13 residues. V was pared by 3 bases and J by 3 bases, with 12 bases between. Germline CDR1 is DFQATT and CDR2 is SNEGSKA (reference sequence). The CDR3 sequence is CSARNRARYEQYF. As DNA, the CDR3 is TGCAGTGCTAGGAACAGGGCCCGCTACGAGCAGTACTTC.

This clonotype was observed a handful of times. CDR3 amino acids: CASSQKATGLSTDTQYF. The DNA for the CDR3 is TGTGCCAGTAGCCAAAAGGCAACAGGGTTAAGCACAGATACGCAGTATTTT. The chain carries TRBV19 and TRBJ2-3; possibly TRBD1 for D (6 bases). Germline assignment: CDR1 LNHDA and CDR2 SQIVND (reference sequence). This CDR3 is built from 17 residues. V was pared by 6 bases and J by 0 bases, with 19 bases between.

This chain joins TRBV5-1 and TRBJ2-2, with D perhaps TRBD1 (6 bases). The CDR3 has 17 amino acids. Looked up from germline, CDR1 is SGHRS and CDR2 is YFSETQ. V shed 0 bases and J shed 0 bases, with 12 bases lying between them. CDR3 sequence reads: CASSLGGWTANTGELFF. The CDR3 region has the DNA TGCGCCAGCAGCTTGGGAGGGTGGACAGCGAACACCGGGGAGCTGTTTTTT. Together with reference TRBV5-1 and TRBJ2-2, the CDR3 gives the full variable domain: KAGVTQTPRYLIKTRGQQVTLSCSPISGHRSVSWYQQTPGQGLQFLFEYFSETQRNKGNFPGRFSGRQFSNSRSEMNVSTLELGDSALYLCASSLGGWTANTGELFFGEGSRLTVL.

This clonotype was counted between two and nine times. A much larger clone sits a single nucleotide away, making a read error possible. This chain uses TRBV7-2 with TRBJ2-5, with D possibly TRBD2 on 5 matching bases. The CDR3 runs to 14 residues. V lost 2 bases and J 5 bases, leaving 12 bases between the germline ends. Germline V gene sequence: CDR1 SGHTA, CDR2 FQGNSA. CDR3 sequence reads: CASSLSGERETQYF. The CDR3 region has the DNA TGTGCCAGCAGCTTATCTGGTGAGCGGGAGACCCAGTACTTC. The variable domain in full, completed from reference TRBV7-2 and TRBJ2-5, reads GAGVSQSPSNKVTEKGKDVELRCDPISGHTALYWYRQSLGQGLEFLIYFQGNSAPDKSGLPSDRFSAERTGGSVSTLTIQRTQQEDSAVYLCASSLSGERETQYFGPGTRLLVL.